A selection of T cell receptor beta chains follows, all from one sample in a study of blood T cell repertoires in COVID-19. Measured with immunoSEQ multiplex PCR; TCRdb has only the in-frame clones, and not every one. The sample yields more than 60,000 clones, 82% seen once. Material: peripheral blood. Receptors originate from a woman aged 80 or over with acute or convalescent COVID-19. Both conserved end residues are part of each CDR3. The D gene is left open where the match is weak. Clone sizes are given selectively: once, few, many, or a class where the clone is expanded.

clone_size: .; v_call: TRBV5-1; j_call: TRBJ2-7; d_call: TRBD2; cdr3_length: 15; cdr3_nt: TGCGCCAGCAGCTTGGTCAGCGGGAGAACCTACGAGCAGTACTTC; cdr3_aa: CASSLVSGRTYEQYF
clone_size: .; v_call: TRBV10-3; j_call: TRBJ2-2; d_call: TRBD2; cdr3_length: 14; cdr3_nt: TGTGCCTCCCGACTAGCGGGAGAATCCGGGGAGCTGTTTTTT; cdr3_aa: CASRLAGESGELFF
clone_size: .; v_call: TRBV28; j_call: TRBJ2-2; d_call: TRBD2; cdr3_length: 17; cdr3_nt: TGTGCCAGCAGTTTGAGGGGTAGCGGGAGGTTTACCGGGGAGCTGTTTTTT; cdr3_aa: CASSLRGSGRFTGELFF
clone_size: .; v_call: TRBV27; j_call: TRBJ2-7; d_call: .; cdr3_length: 13; cdr3_nt: TGTGCCAGCAGTTCGGCAGGGGCCTACGGGCAGTACTTC; cdr3_aa: CASSSAGAYGQYF
clone_size: .; v_call: TRBV30; j_call: TRBJ1-1; d_call: TRBD1; cdr3_length: 16; cdr3_nt: TGTGCCTGGAGCCACCAGGGGACAGGGAAGGACACTGAAGCTTTCTTT; cdr3_aa: CAWSHQGTGKDTEAFF
clone_size: .; v_call: TRBV6-5; j_call: TRBJ2-3; d_call: .; cdr3_length: 13; cdr3_nt: TGTGCCAGCACCAGGGGACTAATAGATACGCAGTATTTT; cdr3_aa: CASTRGLIDTQYF
clone_size: few; v_call: TRBV28; j_call: TRBJ2-7; d_call: .; cdr3_length: 15; cdr3_nt: TGTGCCAGCAGACTCCAGGGTCAAAGCTCCTACGAGCAGTACTTC; cdr3_aa: CASRLQGQSSYEQYF
clone_size: few; v_call: TRBV20-1; j_call: TRBJ2-3; d_call: .; cdr3_length: 11; cdr3_nt: TGCAGTGCTCCGACGACAGCGAGGCAGTATTTT; cdr3_aa: CSAPTTARQYF
clone_size: .; v_call: TRBV2; j_call: TRBJ1-5; d_call: TRBD1; cdr3_length: 14; cdr3_nt: TGTGCCAGCAGTACTGACAGGGGATTACAGCCCCAGCATTTT; cdr3_aa: CASSTDRGLQPQHF
clone_size: .; v_call: TRBV27; j_call: TRBJ1-1; d_call: .; cdr3_length: 13; cdr3_nt: TGTGCCAGCAGTCCACAGGGATGGACTGAAGCTTTCTTT; cdr3_aa: CASSPQGWTEAFF
clone_size: .; v_call: TRBV7-2; j_call: TRBJ1-2; d_call: .; cdr3_length: 16; cdr3_nt: TGTGCCAGCAGCTTAGGGTGGGGGGTCCCTAACTATGGCTACACCTTC; cdr3_aa: CASSLGWGVPNYGYTF
clone_size: .; v_call: TRBV4-3; j_call: TRBJ2-7; d_call: .; cdr3_length: 14; cdr3_nt: TGCGCCAGCAGCCAAGATCAGGGGAACTACGAGCAGTACTTC; cdr3_aa: CASSQDQGNYEQYF
clone_size: .; v_call: TRBV5-4; j_call: TRBJ2-7; d_call: TRBD2; cdr3_length: 15; cdr3_nt: TGTGCCAGCAGCTCCCGGACTAGCGGAACCTACGAGCAGTACTTC; cdr3_aa: CASSSRTSGTYEQYF
clone_size: .; v_call: TRBV18; j_call: TRBJ2-1; d_call: TRBD2; cdr3_length: 15; cdr3_nt: TGTGCCAGCTCACCCGTTAAGATAGCGGGAGATGAGCAGTTCTTC; cdr3_aa: CASSPVKIAGDEQFF
clone_size: .; v_call: TRBV9; j_call: TRBJ1-3; d_call: .; cdr3_length: 14; cdr3_nt: TGTGCCAGCAGCGTAGGAGGGACTGGAAACACCATATATTTT; cdr3_aa: CASSVGGTGNTIYF
clone_size: .; v_call: TRBV29-1; j_call: TRBJ2-3; d_call: .; cdr3_length: 13; cdr3_nt: TGCAGCGTTAGTAGGGGATCTACAGATACGCAGTATTTT; cdr3_aa: CSVSRGSTDTQYF
clone_size: .; v_call: TRBV6-1; j_call: TRBJ2-1; d_call: .; cdr3_length: 13; cdr3_nt: TGTGCCAGCAGCCAGGGTGCGGACAATGAGCAGTTCTTC; cdr3_aa: CASSQGADNEQFF
clone_size: .; v_call: TRBV7-3; j_call: TRBJ2-1; d_call: .; cdr3_length: 16; cdr3_nt: TGTGCCAGCAGCTTAAGCCCCGGGAGTTTTTACAATGAGCAGTTCTTC; cdr3_aa: CASSLSPGSFYNEQFF
clone_size: .; v_call: TRBV27; j_call: TRBJ2-7; d_call: TRBD1; cdr3_length: 15; cdr3_nt: TGTGCCAGCAGTTTTTACAGGGGCGCTGGCTACGAGCAGTACTTC; cdr3_aa: CASSFYRGAGYEQYF
clone_size: .; v_call: TRBV5-1; j_call: TRBJ2-7; d_call: TRBD2; cdr3_length: 15; cdr3_nt: TGCGCCAGCAGCTTCCAAGCGGGAAAGGGCTACGAGCAGTACTTC; cdr3_aa: CASSFQAGKGYEQYF